This entry concerns a single T cell receptor (beta chain). Germline V gene data show CDR1 as MDHEN and CDR2 as SYDVKM. V lost 6 bases and J lost 3; bases outside the gene matches: 9. This CDR3 has 15 amino acids. The source of the sample is a study of CD8+ T cells in alopecia areata. At the level of the study: Patients in the treated group were given tofacitinib by mouth, 5 to 10 mg twice a day.

Extracted from the samples, RNA was reverse transcribed into cDNA to serve as the sequencing template. Data came from immunoSEQ multiplex PCR; TCRdb stores just in-frame clones and leaves some out. This table holds about 200,000 clones, about 53% found once. Source: CD4+ T cells sorted from blood, taken at week 0. This chain joins TRBV28 and TRBJ2-7, with 9 bases matching TRBD1. This sequence was found in a human donor with alopecia areata. CDR3 in DNA: TGTGCCAGCAGCTCCACCGGGACAGGGCTCTACGAGCAGTACTTC. Amino acid sequence: CASSSTGTGLYEQYF. The full variable domain, its missing parts supplied by reference TRBV28 and TRBJ2-7, is DVKVTQSSRYLVKRTGEKVFLECVQDMDHENMFWYRQDPGLGLRLIYFSYDVKMKEKGDIPEGYSVSREKKERFSLILESASTNQTSMYLCASSSTGTGLYEQYFGPGTRLTVT.